This T cell receptor (beta chain) was documented in a study of molecular identifiers for immune sequencing clone quantification. Broader study findings: Same-barcode identical TCR molecules could make highly expanded clones look smaller than they are. Jurkat TCR RNA that was spiked in from one cell was reportedly detectable among around 1 million naive cells.

This clonotype has at least ten counts. The antigen remains undetermined. TCRdb reanalysed the PCR reads using MiXCR and keeps one entry per CDR3 protein. The repertoire consists of under 650,000 distinct CDR3 sequences, with just under 20% occurring once and the leading ten covering around 0.86%. Sorted cell numbers of roughly 18,000 to 1,000,000, with 10%, 30% or 50% RNA, served as input for naive CD8 libraries. A CD8+CD4-CCR7+CD45RA+ gate was used to sort naive CD8 T cells. The CDR3 totals 16 residues. Trimming at V came to 3 bases and at J to 1 base, leaving 6 bases not matched to a gene. CDR1 is SGHTA, CDR2 FQGNSA, per germline.

The sequenced sample consisted of naive CD8+ T cells from blood, with Jurkat cell RNA spiked in. Subset in this sample: FACS-sorted CD8+CD4-CCR7+CD45RA+ naive T cells. The chain uses TRBV7-2 and TRBJ2-5; TRBD1 matches at 9 bases. This receptor was identified in a human donor in good health. Some libraries in this study had Jurkat cell RNA spiked in. CDR3 sequence: CASSFTTGGLQETQYF. The DNA of the CDR3 is TGTGCCAGCAGCTTCACGACAGGGGGTCTCCAAGAGACCCAGTACTTC. Full variable domain (remainder filled in from reference TRBV7-2 and TRBJ2-5): GAGVSQSPSNKVTEKGKDVELRCDPISGHTALYWYRQSLGQGLEFLIYFQGNSAPDKSGLPSDRFSAERTGGSVSTLTIQRTQQEDSAVYLCASSFTTGGLQETQYFGPGTRLLVL.